This T cell receptor (beta chain) derives from a study of beta chain features in type 1 diabetes. Whole-study findings and limits: The study notes PCR might favor shorter templates equally in patients and controls. Shortening of TCRB CDR3s, moderate but significant, appeared in all four CD4+ subsets of Type 1 diabetes patients. Sequencing used cDNA, and cells with high TCR expression could therefore be over-represented.

Expressed TCRB transcripts were sequenced because the entire RNA isolate underwent reverse transcription. Clones were read by immunoSEQ multiplex PCR, and TCRdb kept only the in-frame ones, dropping some. The sample has roughly 400,000 clones, approximately 14% seen once. This CDR3 has 12 amino acids. Germline V CDR1 and CDR2: KGHSH, LQKENI. Trimming removed 3 bases at V and 2 bases at J, with 4 bases between. This clone came up a few times. Its target is not known. Distinct nucleotide sequences in the sample also encode this CDR3. The TCR was taken from a man aged 25-45 years in good health. The specimen was naive CD4+ T cells from blood. The chain uses TRBV18 and TRBJ2-5, with unresolved D. As DNA, the CDR3 is TGTGCCAGCTCACCCGAACAAGAGACCCAGTACTTC. Protein sequence: CASSPEQETQYF.